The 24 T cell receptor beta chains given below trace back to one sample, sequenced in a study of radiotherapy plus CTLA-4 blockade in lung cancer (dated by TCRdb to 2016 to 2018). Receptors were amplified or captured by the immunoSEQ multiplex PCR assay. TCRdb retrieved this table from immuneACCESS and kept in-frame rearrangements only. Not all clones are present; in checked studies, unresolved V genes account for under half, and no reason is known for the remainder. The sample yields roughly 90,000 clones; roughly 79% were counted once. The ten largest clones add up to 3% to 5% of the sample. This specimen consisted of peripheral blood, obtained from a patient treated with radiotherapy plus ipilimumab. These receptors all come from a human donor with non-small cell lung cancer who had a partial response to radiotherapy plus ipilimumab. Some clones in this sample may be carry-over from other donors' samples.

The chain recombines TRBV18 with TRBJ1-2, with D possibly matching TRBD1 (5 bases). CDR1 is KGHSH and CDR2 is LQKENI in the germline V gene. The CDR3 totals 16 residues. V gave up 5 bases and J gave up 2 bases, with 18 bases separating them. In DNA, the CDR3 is TGTGCCAGCTCATCCACCTACGGGGGGGGAAACTATGGCTACACCTTC. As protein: CASSSTYGGGNYGYTF. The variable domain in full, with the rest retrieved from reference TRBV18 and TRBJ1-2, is NAGVMQNPRHLVRRRGQEARLRCSPMKGHSHVYWYRQLPEEGLKFMVYLQKENIIDESGMPKERFSAEFPKEGPSILRIQQVVRGDSAAYFCASSSTYGGGNYGYTFGSGTRLTVV.

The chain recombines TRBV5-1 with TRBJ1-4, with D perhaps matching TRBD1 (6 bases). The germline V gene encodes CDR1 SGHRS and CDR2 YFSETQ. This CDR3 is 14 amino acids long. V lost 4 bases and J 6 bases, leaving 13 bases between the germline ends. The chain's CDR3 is CASSPGPGDEKLFF. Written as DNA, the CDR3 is TGCGCCAGCAGCCCCGGGCCAGGGGATGAAAAACTGTTTTTT.

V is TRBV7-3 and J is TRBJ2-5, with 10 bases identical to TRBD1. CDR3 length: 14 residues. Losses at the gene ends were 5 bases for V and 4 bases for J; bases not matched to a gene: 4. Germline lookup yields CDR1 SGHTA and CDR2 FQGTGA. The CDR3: CASSRTGGRETQYF. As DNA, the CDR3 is TGTGCCAGCAGCCGGACAGGGGGTCGAGAGACCCAGTACTTC. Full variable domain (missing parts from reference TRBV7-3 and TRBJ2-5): GAGVSQTPSNKVTEKGKYVELRCDPISGHTALYWYRQSLGQGPEFLIYFQGTGAADDSGLPNDRFFAVRPEGSVSTLKIQRTERGDSAVYLCASSRTGGRETQYFGPGTRLLVL.

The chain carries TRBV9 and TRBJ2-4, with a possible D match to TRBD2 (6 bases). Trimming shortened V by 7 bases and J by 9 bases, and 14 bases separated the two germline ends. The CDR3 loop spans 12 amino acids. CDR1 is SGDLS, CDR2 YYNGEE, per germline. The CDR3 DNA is TGTGCCAGCTTTGTTAGCGGTATCATTCAGTACTTC. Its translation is CASFVSGIIQYF.

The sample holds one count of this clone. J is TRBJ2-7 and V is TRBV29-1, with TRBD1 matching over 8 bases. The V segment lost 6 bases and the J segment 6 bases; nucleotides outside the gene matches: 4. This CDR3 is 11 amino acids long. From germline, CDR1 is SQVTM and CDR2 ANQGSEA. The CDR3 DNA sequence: TGCAGCGTAGACAGGGGAGGCGAGCAGTACTTC. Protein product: CSVDRGGEQYF.

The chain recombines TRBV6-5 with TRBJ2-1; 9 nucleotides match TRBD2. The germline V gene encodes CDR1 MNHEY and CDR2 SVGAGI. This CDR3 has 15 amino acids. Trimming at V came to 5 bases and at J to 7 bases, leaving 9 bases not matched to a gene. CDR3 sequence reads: CASSRTSGLTNEQFF. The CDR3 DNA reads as TGTGCCAGCAGTAGAACTAGCGGGCTAACGAATGAGCAGTTCTTC.

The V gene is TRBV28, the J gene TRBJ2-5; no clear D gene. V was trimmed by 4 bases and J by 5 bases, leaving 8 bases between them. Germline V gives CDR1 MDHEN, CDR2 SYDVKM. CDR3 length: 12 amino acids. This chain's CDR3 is CASSSLGETQYF. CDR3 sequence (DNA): TGTGCCAGCAGTTCCCTCGGGGAGACCCAGTACTTC.

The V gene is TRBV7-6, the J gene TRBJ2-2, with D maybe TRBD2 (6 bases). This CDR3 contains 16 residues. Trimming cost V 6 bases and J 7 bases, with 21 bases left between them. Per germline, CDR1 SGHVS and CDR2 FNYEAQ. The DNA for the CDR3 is TGTGCCAGCAGTTTAAGATTGATCGGGAGTTTCGGGGAGCTGTTTTTT. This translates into CASSLRLIGSFGELFF.

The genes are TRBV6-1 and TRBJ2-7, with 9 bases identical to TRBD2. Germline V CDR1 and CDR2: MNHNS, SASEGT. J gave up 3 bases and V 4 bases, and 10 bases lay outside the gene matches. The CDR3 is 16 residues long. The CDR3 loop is CASSGPLAGDIYEQYF. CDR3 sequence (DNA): TGTGCCAGCAGTGGACCTTTAGCGGGGGACATCTACGAGCAGTACTTC.

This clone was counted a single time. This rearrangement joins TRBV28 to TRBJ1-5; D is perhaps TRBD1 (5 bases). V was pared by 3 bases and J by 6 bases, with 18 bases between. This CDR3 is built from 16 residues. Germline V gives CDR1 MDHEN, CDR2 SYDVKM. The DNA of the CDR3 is TGTGCCAGCAGTTTTCGTCAGCAGGGTTTGAGTCAGCCCCAGCATTTT. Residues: CASSFRQQGLSQPQHF.

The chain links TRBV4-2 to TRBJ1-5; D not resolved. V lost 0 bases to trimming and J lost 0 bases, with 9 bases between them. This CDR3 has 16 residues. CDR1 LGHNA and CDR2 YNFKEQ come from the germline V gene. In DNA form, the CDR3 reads TGTGCCAGCAGCCAAGATGGTTCTATTAGCAATCAGCCCCAGCATTTT. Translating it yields CASSQDGSISNQPQHF.

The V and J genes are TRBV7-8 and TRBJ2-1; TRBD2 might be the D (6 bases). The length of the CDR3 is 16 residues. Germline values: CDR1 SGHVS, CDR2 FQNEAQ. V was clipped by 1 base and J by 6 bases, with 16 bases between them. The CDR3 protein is CASSLEWGTFPNEQFF. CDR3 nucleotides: TGTGCCAGCAGCTTAGAATGGGGGACTTTCCCCAATGAGCAGTTCTTC.

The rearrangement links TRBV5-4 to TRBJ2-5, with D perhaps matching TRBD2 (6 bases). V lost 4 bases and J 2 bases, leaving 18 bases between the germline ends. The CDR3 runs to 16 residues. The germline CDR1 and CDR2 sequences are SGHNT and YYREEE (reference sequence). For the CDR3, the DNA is TGTGCCAGCAGCCACCCTGGGAGGATGCGGCAAGAGACCCAGTACTTC. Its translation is CASSHPGRMRQETQYF. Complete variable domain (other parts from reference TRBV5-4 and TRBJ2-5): ETGVTQSPTHLIKTRGQQVTLRCSSQSGHNTVSWYQQALGQGPQFIFQYYREEENGRGNFPPRFSGLQFPNYSSELNVNALELDDSALYLCASSHPGRMRQETQYFGPGTRLLVL.

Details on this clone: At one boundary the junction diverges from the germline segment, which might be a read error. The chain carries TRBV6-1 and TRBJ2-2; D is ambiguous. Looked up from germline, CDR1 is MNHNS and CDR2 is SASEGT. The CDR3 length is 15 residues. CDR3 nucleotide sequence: TGTGCCAGCAGAGAAGCCAGGCGGAACACCGGGGAGCTGTTTTTT. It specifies CASREARRNTGELFF.

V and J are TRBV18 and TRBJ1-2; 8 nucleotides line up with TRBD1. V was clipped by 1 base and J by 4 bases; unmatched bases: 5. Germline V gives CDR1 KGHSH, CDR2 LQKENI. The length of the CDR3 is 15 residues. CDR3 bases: TGTGCCAGCTCACCACGTCGACAGGGGACCTATGGCTACACCTTC. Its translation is CASSPRRQGTYGYTF.

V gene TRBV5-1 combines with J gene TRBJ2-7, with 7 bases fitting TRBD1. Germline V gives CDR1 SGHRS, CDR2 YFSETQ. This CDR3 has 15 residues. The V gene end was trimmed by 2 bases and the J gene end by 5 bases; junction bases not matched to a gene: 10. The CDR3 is CASSLQGSDPNEQYF. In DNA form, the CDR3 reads TGCGCCAGCAGCTTACAGGGGTCGGATCCCAACGAGCAGTACTTC.

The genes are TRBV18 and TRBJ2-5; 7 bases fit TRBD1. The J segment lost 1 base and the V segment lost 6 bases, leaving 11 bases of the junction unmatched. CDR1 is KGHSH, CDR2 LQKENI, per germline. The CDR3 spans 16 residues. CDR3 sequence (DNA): TGTGCCAGCTCGGATCAAGACAGGGTCCGCCAAGAGACCCAGTACTTC. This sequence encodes CASSDQDRVRQETQYF.

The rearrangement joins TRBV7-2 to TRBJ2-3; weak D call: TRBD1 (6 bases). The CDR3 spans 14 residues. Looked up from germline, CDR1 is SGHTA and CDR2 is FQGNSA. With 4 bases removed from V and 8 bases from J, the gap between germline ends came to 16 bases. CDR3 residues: CASSSTGLRGTQYF. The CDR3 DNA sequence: TGTGCCAGCAGCTCGACAGGACTCCGTGGTACGCAGTATTTT.

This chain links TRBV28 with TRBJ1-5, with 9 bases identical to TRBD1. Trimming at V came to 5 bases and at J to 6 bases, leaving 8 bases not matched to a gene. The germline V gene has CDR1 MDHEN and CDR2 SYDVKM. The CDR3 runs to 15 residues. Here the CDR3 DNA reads TGTGCCAGCAGTCCCACAACAGGGGGCTTTCAGCCCCAGCATTTT. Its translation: CASSPTTGGFQPQHF.

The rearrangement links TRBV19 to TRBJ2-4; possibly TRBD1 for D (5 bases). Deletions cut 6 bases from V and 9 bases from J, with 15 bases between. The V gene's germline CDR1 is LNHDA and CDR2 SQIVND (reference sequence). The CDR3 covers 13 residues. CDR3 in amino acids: CASSSQGMVIQYF. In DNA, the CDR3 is TGTGCCAGTAGCAGTCAGGGTATGGTCATTCAGTACTTC. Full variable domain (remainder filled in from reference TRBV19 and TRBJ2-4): DGGITQSPKYLFRKEGQNVTLSCEQNLNHDAMYWYRQDPGQGLRLIYYSQIVNDFQKGDIAEGYSVSREKKESFPLTVTSAQKNPTAFYLCASSSQGMVIQYFGAGTRLSVL.

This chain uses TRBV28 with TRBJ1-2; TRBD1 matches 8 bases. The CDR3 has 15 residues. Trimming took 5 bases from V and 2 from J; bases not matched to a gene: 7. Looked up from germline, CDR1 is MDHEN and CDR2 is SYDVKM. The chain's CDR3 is CASSLRDRRNYGYTF. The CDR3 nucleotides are TGTGCCAGCAGTCTACGGGACAGGAGAAACTATGGCTACACCTTC.

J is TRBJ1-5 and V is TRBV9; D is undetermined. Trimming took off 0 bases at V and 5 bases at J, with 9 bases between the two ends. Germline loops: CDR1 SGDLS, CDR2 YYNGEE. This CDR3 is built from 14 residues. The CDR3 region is CASSVGPQYQPQHF. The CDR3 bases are TGTGCCAGCAGCGTAGGCCCGCAGTATCAGCCCCAGCATTTT.

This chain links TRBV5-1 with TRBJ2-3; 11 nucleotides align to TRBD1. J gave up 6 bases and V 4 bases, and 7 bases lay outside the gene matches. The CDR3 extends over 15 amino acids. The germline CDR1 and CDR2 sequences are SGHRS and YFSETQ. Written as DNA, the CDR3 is TGCGCCAGCAGCCCCCCGGGGACAGGGGGGGATACGCAGTATTTT. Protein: CASSPPGTGGDTQYF.

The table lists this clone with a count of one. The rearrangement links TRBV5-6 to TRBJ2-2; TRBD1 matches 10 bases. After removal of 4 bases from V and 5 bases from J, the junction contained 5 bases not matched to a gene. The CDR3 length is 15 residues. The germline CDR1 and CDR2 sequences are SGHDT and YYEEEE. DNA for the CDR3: TGTGCCAGCAGCCCCGGGACAGGGGCTACCGGGGAGCTGTTTTTT. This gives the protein CASSPGTGATGELFF.